This entry lists 20 T cell receptor beta chains sequenced from one sample in a study of CD8 T cells in Susac syndrome. After extraction with the RNeasy kit, 0.5 to 1 ug of the RNA was reverse transcribed using random hexamers. A single record per CDR3 protein comes from TCRdb applying MiXCR to the immunoSEQ multiplex PCR reads. The data hold about 130,000 distinct CDR3 sequences, with approximately 95% observed a single time. The sample comprised CD8+ T cells from PBMCs. The receptors shown here come from a human donor with multiple sclerosis.

This clonotype has a handful of counts. The V gene is TRBV7-2, the J gene TRBJ2-5; TRBD1 might be the D (7 bases). Germline-derived CDR1 and CDR2 are SGHTA and FQGNSA. The CDR3 spans 20 residues. V dropped 1 base and J dropped 7 bases, with 31 bases sitting between them. The chain's CDR3 is CASSLVGGQVLGGSLGTQYF. In DNA, the CDR3 is TGTGCCAGCAGCTTAGTGGGAGGACAGGTCCTTGGGGGTTCGCTTGGGACCCAGTACTTC.

J is TRBJ1-2 and V is TRBV5-1; 9 bases agree with TRBD1. The germline V gene encodes CDR1 SGHRS and CDR2 YFSETQ. The length of the CDR3 is 19 residues. Trimming cost V 6 bases and J 7 bases; bases outside gene matches: 25. The CDR3 is CASTLTSGTGYPQIGGYTF. In DNA form, the CDR3 reads TGCGCCAGCACTCTCACGTCCGGGACAGGGTATCCTCAGATTGGTGGCTACACCTTC.

The V gene is TRBV27, the J gene TRBJ2-1; 11 bases agree with TRBD2. This CDR3 is 16 amino acids long. CDR1 is MNHEY, CDR2 SMNVEV, per germline (reference sequence). Trimming took 5 bases from V and 5 from J; bases not matched to a gene: 8. This chain's CDR3 is CASSPLAGGLNNEQFF. The CDR3 nucleotides read TGTGCCAGCAGTCCCTTAGCGGGAGGGCTGAACAATGAGCAGTTCTTC.

This clonotype was observed once. The rearrangement joins TRBV7-2 to TRBJ2-2, with 10 bases identical to TRBD1. The germline V gene encodes CDR1 SGHTA and CDR2 FQGNSA. The CDR3 is 16 amino acids. J lost 4 bases, V lost 5 bases, and 7 bases had no gene match. The CDR3 DNA is TGTGCCAGCAGCACCCCGACAGGGGGCTTCACCGGGGAGCTGTTTTTT. This encodes CASSTPTGGFTGELFF.

This clonotype appeared once. The genes are TRBV4-1 and TRBJ1-3; weak D call: TRBD1 (6 bases). Trimming left V 1 base short and J 3 bases short, with 19 bases between. CDR3 size: 18 residues. Germline-derived CDR1 and CDR2 are MGHRA and YSYEKL. The CDR3 is CASSQGPPSGAFGNTIYF. As DNA, the CDR3 is TGCGCCAGCAGCCAAGGACCCCCCTCAGGGGCTTTTGGAAACACCATATATTTT.

The chain carries TRBV25-1 and TRBJ2-5; D is perhaps TRBD1 (6 bases). Germline-derived CDR1 and CDR2 are MGHDK and SYGVNS. Trimming shortened V by 4 bases and J by 5 bases, and 14 bases separated the two germline ends. The CDR3 runs 14 residues. Here the CDR3 reads CASSGQGYGETQYF. The DNA of the CDR3 is TGTGCCAGCAGTGGGCAGGGGTACGGTGAGACCCAGTACTTC.

J is TRBJ2-2 and V is TRBV13, with D perhaps matching TRBD2 (5 bases). V lost 4 bases, J lost 0 bases, and 15 bases lay in between. The CDR3 has 17 amino acids. CDR1 is PRHDT, CDR2 FYEKMQ, per germline (reference sequence). The CDR3 sequence: CASSSKESGTNTGELFF. In DNA, the CDR3 is TGTGCCAGCAGCTCCAAAGAGTCGGGGACGAACACCGGGGAGCTGTTTTTT.

The V gene is TRBV7-9, the J gene TRBJ2-1; D uncertain. V was clipped by 5 bases and J by 6 bases, with 11 bases between them. CDR3 length equals 13 residues. Germline CDR1 SEHNR, CDR2 FQNEAQ (reference sequence). The CDR3 sequence: CASSPEGRNEQFF. The CDR3 DNA sequence: TGTGCCAGCAGCCCCGAAGGGCGCAATGAGCAGTTCTTC.

The chain combines TRBV11-1 with TRBJ2-3; TRBD2 matches at 12 bases. The V gene's germline CDR1 is SGHAT and CDR2 FQDESV (reference sequence). The CDR3 covers 20 residues. The V gene end was trimmed by 4 bases and the J gene end by 0 bases; junction bases not matched to a gene: 14. The CDR3 coding sequence is TGTGCCAGCAGCTCGGTATTCGAGACTAGCGGGGGTACTAGCACAGATACGCAGTATTTT. Residues: CASSSVFETSGGTSTDTQYF.

V usage is TRBV2 and J usage is TRBJ2-7, with a tentative D call TRBD2 (6 bases). V lost 3 bases and J 0 bases, leaving 9 bases between the germline ends. Germline V gene sequence: CDR1 SNHLY, CDR2 FYNNEI. CDR3 length: 14 amino acids. The CDR3 region has the DNA TGTGCCAGCAGTGAGGAGGGGAGCTCCTACGAGCAGTACTTC. Translated, it gives CASSEEGSSYEQYF.

V and J are TRBV6-5 and TRBJ1-5; D uncertain. The length of the CDR3 is 14 residues. CDR1 is MNHEY and CDR2 is SVGAGI in the germline V gene. V was shortened by 3 bases and J by 9 bases, with 15 bases between the two germline ends. The DNA of the CDR3 is TGTGCCAGCAGTTATGCGGCGGATTCTGGGCCCCAGCATTTT. This encodes CASSYAADSGPQHF.

V is TRBV11-2 and J is TRBJ2-7, with D perhaps TRBD2 (7 bases). The CDR3 is 15 amino acids. Germline V CDR1 and CDR2: SGHAT, FQNNGV. Trimming took off 3 bases at V and 3 bases at J, with 15 bases between the two ends. The CDR3 bases are TGTGCCAGCAGCTTGGGGGCGGGAGACGGCTACGAGCAGTACGTC. Protein: CASSLGAGDGYEQYV.

V usage is TRBV2 and J usage is TRBJ1-1; no clear D gene. CDR3 size: 13 residues. V lost 7 bases to trimming and J lost 1 base, with 10 bases between them. Germline V gene lookup returns CDR1 SNHLY and CDR2 FYNNEI. For the CDR3, the DNA is TGTGCCAGCACTATCGCAGCGAACACTGAAGCTTTCTTT. Amino acids: CASTIAANTEAFF.

The gene calls are TRBV19 and TRBJ2-6, with a possible D match to TRBD1 (5 bases). Deletions cut 7 bases from V and 4 bases from J, with 29 bases between. Germline lookup yields CDR1 LNHDA and CDR2 SQIVND (reference sequence). The CDR3 has 20 residues. CDR3 nucleotides: TGTGCCAGTACCGACAATGGGGCCGGGCCTAGGGTCTTCGGGGCCAACGTCCTGACTTTC. Amino acids: CASTDNGAGPRVFGANVLTF.

The chain links TRBV11-2 to TRBJ1-2, with D possibly matching TRBD1 (6 bases). Trimming pared 5 bases from V and 8 bases from J, leaving 15 bases between. The CDR3 totals 13 residues. Germline-derived CDR1 and CDR2 are SGHAT and FQNNGV. CDR3 DNA sequence: TGTGCCAGCAGCCCAGGGCGGGGGGGCGGCTACACCTTC. Its translation: CASSPGRGGGYTF.

This clonotype has only one observation. The J gene is TRBJ1-1, the V gene TRBV6-2 or TRBV6-3, with 8 nucleotides matching TRBD1. V lost 0 bases and J lost 3; bases outside the gene matches: 9. The CDR3 sequence is 17 residues long. Germline CDR1 is MNHEY and CDR2 is SVGEGT. CDR3 nucleotides: TGTGCCAGCAGTTACTCGATGGACAGGGCGGTTGACACTGAAGCTTTCTTT. Translated, it gives CASSYSMDRAVDTEAFF.

The rearrangement joins TRBV3-1 to TRBJ1-4; TRBD1 is a possible D gene (5 bases). Trimming removed 3 bases from V and 4 bases from J, with 6 bases in between. This CDR3 comprises 13 residues. Germline values: CDR1 LGHDT, CDR2 YNNKEL (reference sequence). The CDR3 spells CASSQGLNEKLFF. DNA for the CDR3: TGTGCCAGCAGCCAGGGGCTTAATGAAAAACTGTTTTTT.

The chain carries TRBV19 and TRBJ1-1; tentatively, D is TRBD1 (5 bases). The CDR3 is 14 amino acids. In germline, CDR1 is LNHDA, CDR2 SQIVND (reference sequence). Trimming left V 3 bases short and J 4 bases short, with 12 bases between. The CDR3 nucleotides are TGTGCCAGTAGTATCTCTGGGGGAGGCACTGAAGCTTTCTTT. Its protein product is CASSISGGGTEAFF.

This chain joins TRBV11-3 and TRBJ2-5, with 7 bases fitting TRBD1. With 5 bases clipped from V and 5 bases from J, the junction kept 11 bases outside the gene matches. The CDR3 length is 15 residues. CDR1 and CDR2 (germline): SGHNT, YENEEA. The DNA for the CDR3 is TGTGCCAGCAGCAGGGCGAACAGGGGATGGGAGACCCAGTACTTC. It specifies CASSRANRGWETQYF.

The sample holds a few counts of this clonotype. This sequence joins TRBV5-6 and TRBJ2-7; D gene unclear. Germline-derived CDR1 and CDR2 are SGHDT and YYEEEE. Trimming shortened V by 4 bases and J by 2 bases, and 16 bases separated the two germline ends. The CDR3 contains 15 residues. The CDR3 bases are TGTGCCAGCAGCCGAAACTTCGACACTCCCTACGAGCAGTACGTC. Translating it yields CASSRNFDTPYEQYV.